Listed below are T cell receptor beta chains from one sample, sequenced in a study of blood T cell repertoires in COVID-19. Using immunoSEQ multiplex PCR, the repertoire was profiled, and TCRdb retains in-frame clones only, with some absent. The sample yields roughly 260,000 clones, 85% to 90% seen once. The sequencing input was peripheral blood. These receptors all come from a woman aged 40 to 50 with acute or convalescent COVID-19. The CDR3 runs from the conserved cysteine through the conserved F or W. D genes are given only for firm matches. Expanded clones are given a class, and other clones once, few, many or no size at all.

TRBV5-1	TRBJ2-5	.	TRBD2	TGCGCCAGCAGCAAGGGACTAGCGGGGGGGTACCAAGAGACCCAGTACTTC	CASSKGLAGGYQETQYF
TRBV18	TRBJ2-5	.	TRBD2	TGTGCCAGCTCACCCCTAGCGGGGGCCGTTATGGAGACCCAGTACTTC	CASSPLAGAVMETQYF
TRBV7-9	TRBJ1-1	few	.	TGTGCCAGCAGCTCCACGACAGGAGTGAACACTGAAGCTTTCTTT	CASSSTTGVNTEAFF
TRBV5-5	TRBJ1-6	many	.	TGTGCCAGCAGCCATCCAGGGGACGTTTCACCCCTCCACTTT	CASSHPGDVSPLHF
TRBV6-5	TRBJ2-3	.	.	TGTGCCAGCAGTTACTCGGGCTTATCGGCAGATACGCAGTATTTT	CASSYSGLSADTQYF
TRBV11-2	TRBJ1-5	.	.	TGTGCCAGCAGCGTATCAGGACAGCCCCAGCATTTT	CASSVSGQPQHF
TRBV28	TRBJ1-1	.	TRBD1	TGTGCCAGCAGCTATAGCGGACAGGCTGAAGCTTTCTTT	CASSYSGQAEAFF
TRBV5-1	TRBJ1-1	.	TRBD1	TGCGCCAGCAGCTTGGTGACAGGGGATGAAGCTTTCTTT	CASSLVTGDEAFF
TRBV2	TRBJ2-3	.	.	TGTGCCAGCAGAGGCGGGACAGCTAGCACAGATACGCAGTATTTT	CASRGGTASTDTQYF
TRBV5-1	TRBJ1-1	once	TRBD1	TGCGCCAGCAGCTTGCAGACAGGGGGCATTGAAGCTTTCTTT	CASSLQTGGIEAFF
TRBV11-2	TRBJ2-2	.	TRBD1	TGTGCCAGCAGCTGGACAGGGGACACCGGGGAGCTGTTTTTT	CASSWTGDTGELFF
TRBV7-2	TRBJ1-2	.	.	TGTGCCAGCAGCTTAAAATCGAACGATAGACAGACCTACACCTTC	CASSLKSNDRQTYTF
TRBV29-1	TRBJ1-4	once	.	TGCAGCTTTCAGACAGCTCTTAATGAAAAACTGTTTTTT	CSFQTALNEKLFF
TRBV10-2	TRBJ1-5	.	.	TGCGCCAGCGGCACAGAGATTAGCAATCAGCCCCAGCATTTT	CASGTEISNQPQHF
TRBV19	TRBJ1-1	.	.	TGTGCCAGTATGCAGGGTATGAACACTGAAGCTTTCTTT	CASMQGMNTEAFF
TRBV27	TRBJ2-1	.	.	TGTGCCAGCAGTCTATTCTTGGAGGGCATCTCCTACAATGAGCAGTTCTTC	CASSLFLEGISYNEQFF
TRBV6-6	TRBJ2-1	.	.	TGTGCCAGCAGTTACTCTGGGGGGAAATCCTACAATGAGCAGTTCTTC	CASSYSGGKSYNEQFF
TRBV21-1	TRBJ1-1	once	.	TGTTCGACACAGCAACGCCAAATGAACACTGAAGCTTTCTTT	CSTQQRQMNTEAFF
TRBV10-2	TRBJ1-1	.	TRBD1	TGCGCCAGCAACCTTTTTGAGACAGGGGGGGCTGAAGCTTTCTTT	CASNLFETGGAEAFF
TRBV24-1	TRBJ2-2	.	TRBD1	TGTGCCACCAGTGATTTAGGGGACAGTGGTCACACCGGGGAGCTGTTTTTT	CATSDLGDSGHTGELFF
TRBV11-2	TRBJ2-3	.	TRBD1	TGTGCCAGCAGCCCCTACGGACAGGGCCCAGATACGCAGTATTTT	CASSPYGQGPDTQYF
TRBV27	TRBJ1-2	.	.	TGTGCCAGCTCCTACCGATACAGACAGATAGCTAACTATGGCTACACCTTC	CASSYRYRQIANYGYTF
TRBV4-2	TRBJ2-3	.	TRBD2	TGTGCCAGCAGCCAGACTCCCCTAGCGGGGGGGCCAGATACGCAGTATTTT	CASSQTPLAGGPDTQYF